This entry lists 11 T cell receptor beta chains sequenced from one sample in a study of T cell repertoires in cytomegalovirus infection (dated by TCRdb to 2018 to 2020). Sequencing was carried out with an Illumina HiSeq 1500. The raw public data were reprocessed by TCRdb itself: fastp quality trimming at Q25, MiXCR clonotype calling, in-frame beta chains only. Rows are combined by CDR3 protein, so each entry shows the most common genes and DNA. The sample records some 390,000 distinct CDR3 sequences, less than 20% of which are singletons. The ten biggest clones cover roughly 9% of the sample. Specimen: PBMCs. These receptor sequences come from a human donor in good health (CMV status not recorded). Some clones in this sample may be carry-over from other donors' samples.

There are many counts of this clonotype. The chain joins TRBV7-2 to TRBJ1-5; D perhaps matches TRBD1 (5 bases). Trimming took 6 bases from V and 3 from J, leaving 18 bases between them. This CDR3 region has 16 residues. Per the germline V gene, CDR1 is SGHTA and CDR2 is FQGNSA. CDR3 sequence reads: CASSPRADSYNQPQHF. The CDR3 region has the DNA TGTGCCAGCAGTCCCAGGGCCGACAGTTACAATCAGCCCCAGCATTTT. The entire variable domain, with the rest obtained from reference TRBV7-2 and TRBJ1-5, is as follows: GAGVSQSPSNKVTEKGKDVELRCDPISGHTALYWYRQSLGQGLEFLIYFQGNSAPDKSGLPSDRFSAERTGGSVSTLTIQRTQQEDSAVYLCASSPRADSYNQPQHFGDGTRLSIL.

The table lists this clonotype with many counts. The V gene is TRBV7-2, the J gene TRBJ2-7; D is perhaps TRBD1 or TRBD2 (6 bases each). Germline V gene sequence: CDR1 SGHTA, CDR2 FQGNSA. Between the trimmed V and J ends, which lost 3 bases and 2 bases, there was a span of 14 bases. This CDR3 contains 15 residues. CDR3 region: CASSFRGEEAYEQYF. The DNA of the CDR3 is TGTGCCAGCAGCTTTAGGGGGGAGGAGGCCTACGAGCAGTACTTC.

This clonotype has at least ten counts. The chain combines TRBV7-2 with TRBJ1-5, with 8 bases identical to TRBD1. Germline CDR1 and CDR2: SGHTA and FQGNSA. The junction had 10 bases not matched to a gene; V was cut back by 5 bases and J by 7 bases. This CDR3 is 15 amino acids long. In nucleotides, the CDR3 is TGTGCCAGCAGCCAAGGACAGGGAGCTTGGCAGCCCCAGCATTTT. Its translation is CASSQGQGAWQPQHF.

This chain joins TRBV6-6 and TRBJ1-3; tentative D call: TRBD1 (5 bases). In germline, CDR1 is MNHNY, CDR2 SVGAGI (reference sequence). This CDR3 spans 16 amino acids. Trimming stripped 6 bases from V and 0 bases from J, with 15 bases between. CDR3 in amino acids: CASREPQVHSGNTIYF. CDR3 coding DNA: TGTGCCAGCAGGGAACCACAGGTCCACTCTGGAAACACCATATATTTT.

The chain links TRBV12-3 or TRBV12-4 to TRBJ2-7; the D is unclear. The CDR3 covers 13 residues. Deletions cut 3 bases from V and 5 bases from J, with 11 bases between. The chain's CDR3 is CASSLWGPHEQYF. The CDR3 DNA sequence: TGTGCCAGCAGTTTGTGGGGTCCCCACGAGCAGTACTTC.

The chain is built from TRBV7-8 and TRBJ1-4; D remains unclear. CDR1 and CDR2 (germline): SGHVS, FQNEAQ. Trimming removed 1 base from V and 8 bases from J, with 14 bases in between. This CDR3 comprises 15 residues. CDR3 DNA: TGTGCCAGCAGCTTAGATGATTGGAATCGGGAAAAACTGTTTTTT. As protein: CASSLDDWNREKLFF.

This sequence joins TRBV9 and TRBJ2-1; TRBD1 agrees at 10 bases. V shed 4 bases and J 8 bases; nucleotides not matched to a gene: 9. Germline CDR1 reads SGDLS; CDR2 reads YYNGEE. This CDR3 has 15 residues. The CDR3 sequence: CASSFRDRGIDEQFF. The CDR3 nucleotides are TGTGCCAGCAGCTTCCGGGACAGGGGTATAGATGAGCAGTTCTTC.

The chain links TRBV29-1 to TRBJ2-5, with D possibly being TRBD1 (5 bases). The length of the CDR3 is 12 residues. Looked up from germline, CDR1 is SQVTM and CDR2 is ANQGSEA. Trimming shortened V by 4 bases and J by 0 bases, and 6 bases separated the two germline ends. This CDR3 reads CSVGTNQETQYF. DNA for the CDR3: TGCAGCGTTGGGACAAACCAAGAGACCCAGTACTTC.

This clonotype was detected many times. J is TRBJ2-5 and V is TRBV2, with 9 nucleotides matching TRBD2. Germline V gene data show CDR1 as SNHLY and CDR2 as FYNNEI. V shed 6 bases, J shed 5 bases, and the junction held 10 bases outside the gene matches. The CDR3 has 15 amino acids. CDR3 nucleotide sequence: TGTGCCAGCAGGCCTAGTGGGACTAGCTATGAGACCCAGTACTTC. Protein sequence: CASRPSGTSYETQYF.

This clonotype has just a few counts. The rearrangement uses TRBV5-5 and TRBJ1-4; D is ambiguous. The CDR3 loop spans 14 amino acids. Germline CDR1 SGHKS, CDR2 YYEKEE (reference sequence). V shed 2 bases and J shed 4 bases, with 9 bases lying between them. The chain's CDR3 is CASSFRAHNEKLFF. The CDR3, as DNA: TGTGCCAGCAGCTTCCGGGCCCATAATGAAAAACTGTTTTTT.

The rearrangement joins TRBV20-1 to TRBJ1-2; possible D gene TRBD1, 6 bases. Germline V lookup: CDR1 DFQATT, CDR2 SNEGSKA (reference sequence). There are 16 residues in the CDR3. Trimming removed 0 bases from V and 2 bases from J, with 16 bases in between. Written as DNA, the CDR3 is TGCAGTGCTAGAGATCTGGGGGCCCTATTGAACTATGGCTACACCTTC. This encodes CSARDLGALLNYGYTF.